The present T cell receptor (beta chain) was sequenced within a study of OX40 agonist ivuxolimab in advanced cancers. Study background: From about 23 to 85 years was the age range, with a mean of 60 years, and 65% to 90% were male. There were three patients with partial responses, one having hepatocellular carcinoma and two cutaneous melanoma.

A note on this clone: Its antigen is undetermined.

CDR3 length: 13 amino acids. Trimming removed 0 bases from V and 5 bases from J, with 5 bases in between. Germline CDR1 is MGHRA and CDR2 is YSYEKL. Notes on the study in general: Clonal expansion from baseline to week 6 occurred in both CD4+ and CD8+ T cells. Certain nonresponding patients likewise had low normalized T-cell clonal expansion.

Measured with immunoSEQ multiplex PCR; TCRdb has only the in-frame clones, and not every one. Of fewer than 95,000 clones in the sample, roughly 90% are singletons; the top ten hold about 3.6%. Specimen: CD4+ or CD8+ T cells sorted from blood, collected in a trial of the OX40 agonist ivuxolimab. The V and J genes are TRBV4-1 and TRBJ2-1; no definite D call. The source of this sequence is an adult with an advanced solid tumor such as melanoma, head and neck, liver or kidney cancer. This CDR3 is CASSQDPDNEQFF. In DNA, the CDR3 is TGCGCCAGCAGCCAAGATCCCGACAATGAGCAGTTCTTC.